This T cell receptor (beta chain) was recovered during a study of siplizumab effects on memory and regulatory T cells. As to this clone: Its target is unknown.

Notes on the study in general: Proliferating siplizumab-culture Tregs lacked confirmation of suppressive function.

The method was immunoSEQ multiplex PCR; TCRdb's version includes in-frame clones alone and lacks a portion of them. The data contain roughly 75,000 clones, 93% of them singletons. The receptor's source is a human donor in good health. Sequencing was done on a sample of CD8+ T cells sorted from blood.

The CDR3 nucleotides read TGTGCCAGCAGCTTCGGGCAGGGACAGGGTATGAGTGGCTACACCTTC. Amino acid sequence: CASSFGQGQGMSGYTF. The chain links TRBV5-6 to TRBJ1-2; 9 bases match TRBD1. Trimming removed 2 bases from V and 7 bases from J; junction bases left unmatched: 12. The CDR3 contains 16 residues. Germline lookup yields CDR1 SGHDT and CDR2 YYEEEE.